Given below is one T cell receptor beta chain in context. CDR3 size: 15 residues. Germline CDR1 is MRHNA and CDR2 is SNTAGT. V lost 0 bases to trimming and J lost 6 bases; unmatched junction nucleotides: 6. Sequencing of TCR beta was carried out in blood CD8+ and CD4+ T cells. The data were taken from a study of CD8 T cells in Susac syndrome. Random hexamers were used to reverse transcribe the RNA input (roughly 0.5 to 1 ug). Across 54 Vbeta and 13 Jbeta, TCR beta CDR3 was amplified with immunoSEQ multiplex PCR. One entry per CDR3 protein results from TCRdb running MiXCR on the immunoSEQ multiplex PCR reads. Of 300,000 or so distinct CDR3 sequences listed, about 91% were seen once; the top ten hold about 0.07%.

This TCR was recovered from a human donor with multiple sclerosis. This chain connects TRBV6-4 to TRBJ2-3, with TRBD2 matching 7 bases. Sequenced: CD4+ T cells from PBMCs. Here the CDR3 DNA reads TGTGCCAGCAGTGACTCAGGTCTAGCGGCCGATACGCAGTATTTT. Amino acid sequence: CASSDSGLAADTQYF.